The table lists the clone carrying this TCR beta chain with a few counts. These data come from a study of blood T cells in healthy people across ages. Trimming took 6 bases from V and 6 from J, leaving 18 bases between them. The CDR3 totals 15 residues. Germline V lookup: CDR1 WNHNN, CDR2 SYGVQD (reference sequence). A second PCR, run for 7 to 11 cycles, used a sample-barcoded 5' primer plus a J-beta primer mix. TCRdb called the 5' RACE reads again in MiXCR, with one record for every CDR3 protein. The sample consists of some 1.5 million distinct CDR3 sequences, approximately 28% of them appearing once.

The clonotype comes from a woman in her twenties or thirties in good health. The chain is built from TRBV10-1 and TRBJ2-1, with TRBD2 as a possible D gene (7 bases). Sequenced input: blood. CDR3 DNA: TGCGCCAGCAGCGAGACTAGAGGGGGGGGCAATGAGCAGTTCTTC. Translating it yields CASSETRGGGNEQFF.